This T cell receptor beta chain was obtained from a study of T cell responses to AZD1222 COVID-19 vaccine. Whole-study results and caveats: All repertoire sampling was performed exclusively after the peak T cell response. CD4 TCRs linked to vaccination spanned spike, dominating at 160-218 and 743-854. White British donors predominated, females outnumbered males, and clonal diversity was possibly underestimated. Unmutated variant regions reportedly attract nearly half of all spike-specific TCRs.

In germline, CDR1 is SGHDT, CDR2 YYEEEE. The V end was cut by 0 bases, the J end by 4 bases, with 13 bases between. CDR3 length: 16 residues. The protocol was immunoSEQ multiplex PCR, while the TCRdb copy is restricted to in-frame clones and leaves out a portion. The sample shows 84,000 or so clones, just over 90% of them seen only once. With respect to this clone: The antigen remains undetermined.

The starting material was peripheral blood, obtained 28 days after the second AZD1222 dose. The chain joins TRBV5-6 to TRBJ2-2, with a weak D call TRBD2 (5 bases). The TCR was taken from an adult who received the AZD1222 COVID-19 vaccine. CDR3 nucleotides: TGTGCCAGCAGCTTGGTATCGCGGGTGGCCACCGGGGAGCTGTTTTTT. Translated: CASSLVSRVATGELFF.